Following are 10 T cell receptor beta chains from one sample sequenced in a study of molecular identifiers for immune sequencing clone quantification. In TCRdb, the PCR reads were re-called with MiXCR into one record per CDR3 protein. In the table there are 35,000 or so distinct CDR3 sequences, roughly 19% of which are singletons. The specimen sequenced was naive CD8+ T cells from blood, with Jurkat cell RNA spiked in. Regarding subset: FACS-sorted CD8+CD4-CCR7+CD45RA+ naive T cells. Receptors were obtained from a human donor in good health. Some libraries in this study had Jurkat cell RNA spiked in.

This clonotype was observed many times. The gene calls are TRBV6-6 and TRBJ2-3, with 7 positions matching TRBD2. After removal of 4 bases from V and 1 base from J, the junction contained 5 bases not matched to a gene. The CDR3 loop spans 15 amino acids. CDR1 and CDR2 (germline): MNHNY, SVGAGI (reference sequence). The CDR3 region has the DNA TGTGCCAGCAGTTGGGGAACTAGCGGCACAGATACGCAGTATTTT. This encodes CASSWGTSGTDTQYF.

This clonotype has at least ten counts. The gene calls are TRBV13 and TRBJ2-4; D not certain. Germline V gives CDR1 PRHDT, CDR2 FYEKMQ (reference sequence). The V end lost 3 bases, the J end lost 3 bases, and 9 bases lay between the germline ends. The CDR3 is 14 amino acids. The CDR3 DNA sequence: TGTGCCAGCAGCTTCCTAGACGGCAAAAACATTCAGTACTTC. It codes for CASSFLDGKNIQYF.

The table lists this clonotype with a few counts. As DNA, the CDR3 is TGTGCCAGCAGTTTATACGGGGGAACCGGGGAGCTGTTTTTT. This encodes CASSLYGGTGELFF. V and J are TRBV27 and TRBJ2-2, with D maybe TRBD2 (6 bases). Trimming took 1 base from V and 5 from J, leaving 8 bases between them. Looked up from germline, CDR1 is MNHEY and CDR2 is SMNVEV (reference sequence). The CDR3 is 14 residues long.

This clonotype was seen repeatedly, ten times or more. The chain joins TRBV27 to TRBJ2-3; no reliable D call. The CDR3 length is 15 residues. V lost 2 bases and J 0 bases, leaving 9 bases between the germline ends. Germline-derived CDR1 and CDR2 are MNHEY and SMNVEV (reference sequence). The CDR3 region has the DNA TGTGCCAGCAGTTTACGCAGCCTAAGCACAGATACGCAGTATTTT. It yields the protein CASSLRSLSTDTQYF.

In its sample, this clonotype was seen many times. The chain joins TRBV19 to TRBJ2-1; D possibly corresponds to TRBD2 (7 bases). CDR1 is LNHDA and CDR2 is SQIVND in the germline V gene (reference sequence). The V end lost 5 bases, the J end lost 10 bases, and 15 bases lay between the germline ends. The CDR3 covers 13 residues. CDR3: CASSSLGGQEQFF. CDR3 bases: TGTGCCAGTAGTTCTTTGGGGGGGCAGGAGCAGTTCTTC.

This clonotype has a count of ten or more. The CDR3 bases are TGTGCCTGGAAACCCGGGACAGGAGACTACGAGCAGTACTTC. Protein sequence: CAWKPGTGDYEQYF. This chain links TRBV30 with TRBJ2-7, with 8 bases that match TRBD1. The CDR3 spans 14 residues. Germline lookup yields CDR1 GTSNPN and CDR2 SVGIG (reference sequence). Trimming took 4 bases from V and 3 from J; bases not matched to a gene: 8.

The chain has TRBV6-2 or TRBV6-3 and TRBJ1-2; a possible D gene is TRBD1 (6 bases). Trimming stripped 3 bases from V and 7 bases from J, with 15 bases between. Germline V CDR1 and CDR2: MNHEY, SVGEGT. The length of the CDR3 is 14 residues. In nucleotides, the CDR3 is TGTGCCAGCAGTTATTCCTCCGGGACACCTGGCTACACCTTC. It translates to CASSYSSGTPGYTF.

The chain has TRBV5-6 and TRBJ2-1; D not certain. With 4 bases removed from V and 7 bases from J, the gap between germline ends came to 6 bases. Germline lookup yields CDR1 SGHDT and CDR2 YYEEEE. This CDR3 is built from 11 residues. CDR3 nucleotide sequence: TGTGCCAGCAGCATCAGTAATGAGCAGTTCTTC. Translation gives CASSISNEQFF.

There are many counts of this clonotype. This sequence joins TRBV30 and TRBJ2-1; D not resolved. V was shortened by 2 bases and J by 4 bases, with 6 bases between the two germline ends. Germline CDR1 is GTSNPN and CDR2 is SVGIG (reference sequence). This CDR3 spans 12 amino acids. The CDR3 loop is CAWSPSYNEQFF. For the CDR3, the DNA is TGTGCCTGGAGTCCTTCTTACAATGAGCAGTTCTTC.

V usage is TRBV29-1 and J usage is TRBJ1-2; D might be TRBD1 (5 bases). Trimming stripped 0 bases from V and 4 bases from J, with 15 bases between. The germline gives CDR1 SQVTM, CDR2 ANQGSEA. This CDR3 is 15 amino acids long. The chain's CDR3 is CSVEDGGPPSYGYTF. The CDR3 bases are TGCAGCGTTGAAGATGGGGGTCCCCCCTCCTATGGCTACACCTTC.